The rows below give T cell receptor beta chains drawn from one sample of a study. TCRdb re-analysed the 5' RACE reads in MiXCR, keeping a single row per CDR3 protein. The sample has about 60,000 distinct CDR3 sequences, roughly 30% seen once. The sequenced material came from tumor-infiltrating naive CD4+ T cells sorted from the breast tumor. The receptors stem from a female donor with breast cancer. Both conserved end residues are part of each CDR3. A D gene is named only where the DNA matches it firmly. Size is omitted from some rows. Given values are once, few, many or a class for expanded clones.

clone size | D gene | J gene | CDR3 length | V gene | CDR3 protein | CDR3 DNA
few | - | TRBJ2-3 | 14 | TRBV6-5 | CASRRTTYTDTQYF | TGTGCCAGCAGGCGGACTACCTACACAGATACGCAGTATTTT
many | - | TRBJ2-2 | 12 | TRBV27 | CASSLNTGELFF | TGTGCCAGCAGTCTCAACACCGGGGAGCTGTTTTTT
many | TRBD1 | TRBJ2-2 | 15 | TRBV12-3/TRBV12-4 | CASSSRQGDTGELFF | TGTGCCAGCAGTTCCCGACAGGGGGACACCGGGGAGCTGTTTTTT
few | - | TRBJ2-1 | 13 | TRBV29-1 | CSVHPSLYNEQFF | TGCAGCGTTCATCCTAGCCTTTACAATGAGCAGTTCTTC
few | TRBD1 | TRBJ2-7 | 16 | TRBV7-8 | CASNSWGDRVTYEQYF | TGTGCCAGCAACTCCTGGGGGGACAGGGTCACCTACGAGCAGTACTTC
- | TRBD2 | TRBJ2-1 | 16 | TRBV27 | CASSRRGRAGYNEQFF | TGTGCCAGCAGCAGACGCGGGAGGGCCGGCTACAATGAGCAGTTCTTC
- | TRBD2 | TRBJ2-2 | 16 | TRBV12-3/TRBV12-4 | CASSTYSGSGTGELFF | TGTGCCAGCAGCACCTACAGCGGGAGTGGCACCGGGGAGCTGTTTTTT
few | - | TRBJ1-1 | 14 | TRBV4-1 | CASSQNQMNTEAFF | TGCGCCAGCAGCCAAAATCAGATGAACACTGAAGCTTTCTTT
- | TRBD1 | TRBJ1-2 | 15 | TRBV7-9 | CACSYGTGEGRGYTF | TGTGCCTGCAGCTATGGAACAGGGGAAGGTCGGGGCTACACCTTC
- | TRBD2 | TRBJ2-1 | 15 | TRBV6-4 | CASSRLAGTYNEQFF | TGTGCCAGCAGTAGACTAGCGGGTACTTACAATGAGCAGTTCTTC
- | - | TRBJ2-1 | 15 | TRBV15 | CATSPTDRSYNEQFF | TGTGCCACCTCACCGACAGACCGCTCCTACAATGAGCAGTTCTTC
many | - | TRBJ1-1 | 13 | TRBV4-2 | CASSQGRITEAFF | TGTGCCAGCAGCCAGGGGCGGATCACTGAAGCTTTCTTT
few | TRBD1 | TRBJ2-7 | 13 | TRBV5-1 | CASSGQTGYEQYF | TGCGCCAGCAGCGGACAGACAGGGTACGAGCAGTACTTC
few | - | TRBJ2-3 | 16 | TRBV11-2 | CASSNEGGTGTDTQYF | TGTGCCAGCAGCAACGAGGGGGGGACAGGCACAGATACGCAGTATTTT
- | TRBD1 | TRBJ1-1 | 15 | TRBV30 | CAWTPGQGRNTEAFF | TGTGCCTGGACTCCGGGACAGGGGAGGAACACTGAAGCTTTCTTT
- | TRBD2 | TRBJ2-3 | 16 | TRBV15 | CATRRSGSYPTDTQYF | TGTGCCACCAGACGTAGCGGGAGTTACCCCACAGATACGCAGTATTTT
- | - | TRBJ2-1 | 14 | TRBV5-4 | CASSLDLANNEQFF | TGTGCCAGCAGCTTGGACCTAGCGAACAATGAGCAGTTCTTC
many | TRBD2 | TRBJ2-7 | 17 | TRBV12-3/TRBV12-4 | CASSLFRTSGYSYEQYF | TGTGCCAGCAGTTTATTCCGGACTAGCGGTTACTCCTACGAGCAGTACTTC
- | - | TRBJ1-2 | 14 | TRBV12-3/TRBV12-4 | CTSSSGGGHYGYTF | TGTACCAGCTCGTCCGGCGGGGGACACTATGGCTACACCTTC
many | - | TRBJ2-1 | 15 | TRBV7-2 | CASSLGTGPYNEQFF | TGTGCCAGCAGCTTAGGAACAGGGCCCTACAATGAGCAGTTCTTC
many | - | TRBJ1-3 | 14 | TRBV7-2 | CASSLWDGGNTIYF | TGTGCCAGCAGCCTTTGGGACGGTGGAAACACCATATATTTT
few | TRBD1 | TRBJ2-1 | 11 | TRBV29-1 | CSVERGREQFF | TGCAGCGTCGAAAGGGGGCGTGAGCAGTTCTTC
once | - | TRBJ2-1 | 15 | TRBV20-1 | CSASRGVQTYNEQFF | TGCAGTGCTAGTAGAGGGGTTCAAACCTACAATGAGCAGTTCTTC
medium-sized | - | TRBJ1-2 | 13 | TRBV6-1 | CASSANGKDGYTF | TGTGCCAGCAGCGCTAACGGGAAGGATGGCTACACCTTC
- | TRBD1 | TRBJ2-3 | 16 | TRBV7-9 | CASSQYRDRGTDTQYF | TGTGCCAGCAGCCAATACCGGGACAGGGGAACAGATACGCAGTATTTT
many | - | TRBJ1-3 | 15 | TRBV5-1 | CASSLRESSGNTIYF | TGCGCCAGCAGCCTCAGGGAGTCTTCTGGAAACACCATATATTTT
medium-sized | - | TRBJ1-1 | 14 | TRBV5-1 | CASSSPSGGSEAFF | TGCGCCAGCAGCTCCCCCTCGGGGGGTAGCGAAGCTTTCTTT
many | - | TRBJ2-3 | 11 | TRBV6-2/TRBV6-3 | CASSSTDTQYF | TGTGCCAGCAGTTCCACAGATACGCAGTATTTT
few | - | TRBJ2-5 | 14 | TRBV5-1 | CASSLDKAGETQYF | TGCGCCAGCAGCTTGGATAAGGCAGGGGAGACCCAGTACTTC
- | TRBD2 | TRBJ2-1 | 15 | TRBV5-1 | CASSPGTSGYQEQFF | TGCGCCAGCAGTCCCGGGACTAGCGGGTATCAAGAGCAGTTCTTC
- | - | TRBJ2-3 | 13 | TRBV4-3 | CASSQDVGNTQYF | TGCGCCAGCAGCCAAGATGTCGGCAATACGCAGTATTTT
many | - | TRBJ2-1 | 14 | TRBV15 | CATSRDRVGDEQFF | TGTGCCACCAGCAGAGACAGGGTCGGGGATGAGCAGTTCTTC
many | TRBD1 | TRBJ2-7 | 15 | TRBV20-1 | CSASGQGGKRYEQYF | TGCAGTGCTAGCGGACAGGGGGGTAAGAGGTACGAGCAGTACTTC
- | TRBD1 | TRBJ1-4 | 14 | TRBV20-1 | CSAGTGGVEEKLVF | TGCAGTGCTGGGACAGGGGGGGTAGAAGAAAAACTGGTTTTT
few | - | TRBJ2-1 | 15 | TRBV7-2 | CASSQTPTSYNEQFF | TGTGCCAGCAGCCAGACACCTACCTCCTACAATGAGCAGTTCTTC
- | TRBD2 | TRBJ2-5 | 16 | TRBV5-1 | CASSGGLAGVGETQYF | TGCGCCAGCAGCGGGGGACTAGCGGGAGTGGGAGAGACCCAGTACTTC
many | - | TRBJ2-2 | 15 | TRBV5-1 | CASSFGQRNTGELFF | TGCGCCAGCAGCTTCGGACAGCGAAACACCGGGGAGCTGTTTTTT
many | - | TRBJ2-1 | 13 | TRBV20-1 | CSARDTRSNEQFF | TGCAGTGCTAGAGATACTAGAAGCAATGAGCAGTTCTTC
- | - | TRBJ2-5 | 12 | TRBV10-3 | CAMGRQQEAQYF | TGTGCCATGGGGAGACAGCAAGAGGCCCAGTACTTC
many | - | TRBJ1-2 | 12 | TRBV5-6 | CASSPRFYGYTF | TGTGCCAGCAGCCCTCGGTTCTATGGCTACACCTTC
few | - | TRBJ1-5 | 14 | TRBV7-2 | CASSLVREGQPQHF | TGTGCCAGCAGCTTAGTCCGGGAGGGTCAGCCCCAGCATTTT
- | - | TRBJ2-5 | 15 | TRBV7-2 | CASSFKGVGGETQYF | TGTGCCAGCAGCTTTAAAGGCGTCGGGGGAGAGACCCAGTACTTC
few | - | TRBJ2-5 | 15 | TRBV5-4 | CASSLFTGVGKTQYF | TGTGCCAGCAGCTTGTTTACGGGGGTGGGAAAGACCCAGTACTTC
- | - | TRBJ1-5 | 15 | TRBV10-3 | CAIKQGLESNQPQHF | TGTGCCATCAAACAGGGTTTAGAAAGCAATCAGCCCCAGCATTTT
many | TRBD1 | TRBJ1-1 | 13 | TRBV7-2 | CASSLTGTTEAFF | TGTGCCAGCAGCTTGACAGGGACGACTGAAGCTTTCTTT
many | - | TRBJ1-1 | 11 | TRBV29-1 | CSADSGTEAFF | TGCAGCGCGGACAGCGGCACTGAAGCTTTCTTT
- | TRBD2 | TRBJ2-2 | 15 | TRBV19 | CASSKAGVRNGELFF | TGTGCCAGTAGTAAAGCGGGAGTACGAAACGGGGAGCTGTTTTTT
few | TRBD1 | TRBJ2-5 | 14 | TRBV29-1 | CSVTGTGGGETQYF | TGCAGCGTGACCGGGACAGGGGGCGGGGAGACCCAGTACTTC
- | - | TRBJ1-1 | 15 | TRBV12-3/TRBV12-4 | CASSPLASANTEAFF | TGTGCCAGCAGTCCGTTAGCCTCCGCGAACACTGAAGCTTTCTTT
- | - | TRBJ2-7 | 13 | TRBV18 | CASSPRRAYEQYF | TGTGCCAGCTCACCTCGCAGGGCCTACGAGCAGTACTTC
- | - | TRBJ2-5 | 16 | TRBV2 | CASNGGLEGLQETQYF | TGTGCCAGCAACGGTGGGCTGGAGGGGCTTCAAGAGACCCAGTACTTC
few | - | TRBJ1-6 | 13 | TRBV20-1 | CSAPPKFGSPLHF | TGCAGTGCCCCGCCCAAATTCGGCTCACCCCTCCACTTT
- | - | TRBJ2-2 | 15 | TRBV20-1 | CSARKGSANTGELFF | TGCAGTGCTAGAAAAGGGTCGGCGAACACCGGGGAGCTGTTTTTT
- | TRBD1 | TRBJ2-1 | 11 | TRBV20-1 | CGARGGSEQFF | TGCGGTGCTAGAGGGGGCTCTGAGCAGTTCTTC
many | TRBD1 | TRBJ2-7 | 16 | TRBV18 | CASSPPGTGVLYEQYF | TGTGCCAGCTCACCTCCCGGGACAGGGGTCCTCTACGAGCAGTACTTC
- | TRBD1 | TRBJ2-3 | 14 | TRBV3-1 | CASSLRDSSDTQYF | TGTGCCAGCAGTCTACGGGACAGCTCAGATACGCAGTATTTT
- | TRBD2 | TRBJ2-1 | 18 | TRBV5-1 | CASSPGLLAGSSYNEQFF | TGCGCCAGCAGCCCCGGCTTACTAGCGGGCAGCTCCTACAATGAGCAGTTCTTC
- | TRBD1 | TRBJ2-5 | 12 | TRBV24-1 | CATADRGETQYF | TGTGCCACGGCGGACAGGGGAGAGACCCAGTACTTC
- | TRBD1 | TRBJ2-1 | 12 | TRBV5-4 | CASSRDRDEQFF | TGTGCCAGCAGCCGCGACAGGGATGAGCAGTTCTTC
- | TRBD2 | TRBJ2-7 | 14 | TRBV6-1 | CASLLAGVAYEQYF | TGTGCCAGCCTCCTTGCGGGGGTGGCCTACGAGCAGTACTTC